Below, one TCR beta chain is given with its context. Its antigen remains unknown. The entry originates in a study of cytomegalovirus exposure and HLA in healthy donors. Whole-study results and caveats: Researchers counted some 150 TCR beta chains as cytomegalovirus-associated.

The PCR was carried out with 60 Vbeta primers and 13 Jbeta primers. Clones were read by immunoSEQ multiplex PCR, and TCRdb kept only the in-frame ones, dropping some. This table holds fewer than 120,000 clones, 86% found once. This CDR3 contains 15 residues. CDR1 is LGHNA, CDR2 YNFKEQ, per germline. The V end lost 0 bases, the J end lost 5 bases, and 13 bases lay between the germline ends. This receptor was taken from a man between 35 and 55 years old in good health and CMV-seronegative. The sequencing input was PBMCs. The chain recombines TRBV4-2 with TRBJ1-2, with D perhaps matching TRBD1 (5 bases). The CDR3 DNA follows: TGTGCCAGCAGCCAAGATCGGGGGTTACTTTATGGCTACACCTTC. Protein: CASSQDRGLLYGYTF.